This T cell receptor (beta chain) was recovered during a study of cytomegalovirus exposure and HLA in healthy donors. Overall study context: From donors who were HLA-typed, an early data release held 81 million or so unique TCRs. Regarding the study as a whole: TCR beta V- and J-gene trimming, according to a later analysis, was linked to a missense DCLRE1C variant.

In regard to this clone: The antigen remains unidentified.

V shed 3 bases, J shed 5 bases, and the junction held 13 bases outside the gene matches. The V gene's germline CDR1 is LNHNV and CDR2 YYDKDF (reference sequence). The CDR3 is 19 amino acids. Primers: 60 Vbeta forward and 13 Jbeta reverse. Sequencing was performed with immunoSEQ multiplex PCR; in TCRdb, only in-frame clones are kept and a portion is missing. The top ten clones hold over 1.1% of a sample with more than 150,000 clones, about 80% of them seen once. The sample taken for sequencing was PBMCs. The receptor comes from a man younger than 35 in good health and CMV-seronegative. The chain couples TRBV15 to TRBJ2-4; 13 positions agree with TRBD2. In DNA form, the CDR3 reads TGTGCCACCAGCAGGACGGGACTAGCGGGACTTTCGCCCCAAAACATTCAGTACTTC. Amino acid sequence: CATSRTGLAGLSPQNIQYF.